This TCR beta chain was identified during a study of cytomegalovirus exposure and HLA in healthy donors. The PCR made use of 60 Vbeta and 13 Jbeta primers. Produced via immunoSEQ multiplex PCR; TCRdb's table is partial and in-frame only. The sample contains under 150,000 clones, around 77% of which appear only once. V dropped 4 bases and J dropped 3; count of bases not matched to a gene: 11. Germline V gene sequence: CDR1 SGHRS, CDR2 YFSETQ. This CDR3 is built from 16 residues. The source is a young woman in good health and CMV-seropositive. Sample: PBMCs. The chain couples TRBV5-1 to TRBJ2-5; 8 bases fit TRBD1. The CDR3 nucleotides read TGCGCCAGCAGCGTAACCCCGACAGGGGCCAAAGAGACCCAGTACTTC. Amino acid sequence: CASSVTPTGAKETQYF.